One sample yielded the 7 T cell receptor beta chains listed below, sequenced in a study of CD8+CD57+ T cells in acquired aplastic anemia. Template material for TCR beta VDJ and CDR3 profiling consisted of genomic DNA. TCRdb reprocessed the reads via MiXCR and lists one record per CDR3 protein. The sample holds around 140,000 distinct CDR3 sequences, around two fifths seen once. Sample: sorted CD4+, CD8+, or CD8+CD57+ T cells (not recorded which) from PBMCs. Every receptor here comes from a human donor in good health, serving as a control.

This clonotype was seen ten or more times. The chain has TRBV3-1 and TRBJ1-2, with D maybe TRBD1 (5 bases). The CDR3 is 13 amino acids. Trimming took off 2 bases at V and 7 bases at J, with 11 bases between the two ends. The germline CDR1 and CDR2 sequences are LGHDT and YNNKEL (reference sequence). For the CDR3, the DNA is TGTGCCAGCAGCCAATGGGAGGGACGTGGCTACACCTTC. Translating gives CASSQWEGRGYTF.

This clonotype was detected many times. The CDR3 coding sequence is TGCAGTGCTAGAGGGACTAGCGGGGCCCATGAGCAGTTCTTC. As protein: CSARGTSGAHEQFF. The gene calls are TRBV20-1 and TRBJ2-1; 12 nucleotides match TRBD2. J was trimmed by 8 bases and V by 1 base; bases with no gene match: 3. This CDR3 spans 14 amino acids. The germline CDR1 and CDR2 sequences are DFQATT and SNEGSKA (reference sequence).

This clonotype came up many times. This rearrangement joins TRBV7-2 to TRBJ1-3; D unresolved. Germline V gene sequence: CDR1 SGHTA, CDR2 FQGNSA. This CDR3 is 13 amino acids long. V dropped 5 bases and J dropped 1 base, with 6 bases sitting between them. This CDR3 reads CASSLGSGNTIYF. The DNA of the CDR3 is TGTGCCAGCAGCCTAGGATCTGGAAACACCATATATTTT.

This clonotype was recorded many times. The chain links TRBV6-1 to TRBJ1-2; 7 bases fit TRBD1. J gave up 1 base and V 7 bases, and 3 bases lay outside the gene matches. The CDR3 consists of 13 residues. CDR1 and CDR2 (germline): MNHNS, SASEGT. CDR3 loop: CASKGTDNYGYTF. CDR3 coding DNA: TGTGCCAGCAAGGGGACAGATAACTATGGCTACACCTTC.

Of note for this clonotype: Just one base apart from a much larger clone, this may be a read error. CDR3 in DNA: TGTGCCAGCAGAACGGATGGTGGCAGACGAAATTCACCCCTCCACTTT. It specifies CASRTDGGRRNSPLHF. J is TRBJ1-6 and V is TRBV6-1; D not resolved. This CDR3 region has 16 residues. Germline lookup yields CDR1 MNHNS and CDR2 SASEGT. The germline V and J ends were trimmed by 6 bases and 7 bases, with 19 bases remaining between them.

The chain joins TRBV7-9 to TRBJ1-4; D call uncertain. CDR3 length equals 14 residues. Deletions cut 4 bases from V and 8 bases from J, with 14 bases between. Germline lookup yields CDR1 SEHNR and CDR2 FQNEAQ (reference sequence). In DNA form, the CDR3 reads TGTGCCAGCAGCTCCCCGGGCCCGGACGAAAAACTGTTTTTT. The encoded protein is CASSSPGPDEKLFF.

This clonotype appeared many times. The CDR3 coding sequence is TGTGCCAGCAGTTCGAGGACATTGCTTCAAGCTTTCTTT. The encoded protein is CASSSRTLLQAFF. This rearrangement joins TRBV28 to TRBJ1-1; tentatively, D is TRBD1 (5 bases). The ends were cut back, 4 bases at V and 9 bases at J, with 15 bases in the middle. This CDR3 is 13 amino acids long. CDR1 and CDR2 from the germline V gene are MDHEN and SYDVKM. Looking up the rest from reference TRBV28 and TRBJ1-1 gives the full variable domain: DVKVTQSSRYLVKRTGEKVFLECVQDMDHENMFWYRQDPGLGLRLIYFSYDVKMKEKGDIPEGYSVSREKKERFSLILESASTNQTSMYLCASSSRTLLQAFFGQGTRLTVV.